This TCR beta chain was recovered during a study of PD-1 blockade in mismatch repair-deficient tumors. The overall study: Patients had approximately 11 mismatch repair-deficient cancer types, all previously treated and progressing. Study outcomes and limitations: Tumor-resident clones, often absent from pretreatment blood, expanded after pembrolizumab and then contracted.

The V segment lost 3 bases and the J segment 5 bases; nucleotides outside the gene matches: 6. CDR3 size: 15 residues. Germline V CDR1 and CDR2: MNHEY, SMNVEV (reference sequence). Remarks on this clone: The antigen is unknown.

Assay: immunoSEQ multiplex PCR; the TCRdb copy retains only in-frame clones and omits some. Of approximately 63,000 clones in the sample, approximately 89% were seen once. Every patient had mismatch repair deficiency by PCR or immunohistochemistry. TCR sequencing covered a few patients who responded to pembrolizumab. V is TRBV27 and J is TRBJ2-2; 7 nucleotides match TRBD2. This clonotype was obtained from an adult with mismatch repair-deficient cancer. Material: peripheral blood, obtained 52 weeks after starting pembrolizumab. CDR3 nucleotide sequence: TGTGCCAGCAGTTTTGTTGGGGGGGTGACCGGGGAGCTGTTTTTT. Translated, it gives CASSFVGGVTGELFF.